One sample yielded the 21 T cell receptor beta chains listed below, sequenced in a study of naive and memory T cell subsets. Both TRBC1 and TRBC2 were covered by a beta constant-region primer of two equimolar oligonucleotides. TCRdb used MiXCR to reprocess the UMI-ligation and nested PCR reads, holding one entry per CDR3 protein. Of approximately 2,800 distinct CDR3 sequences listed, 7.3% are singletons. What was sequenced was effector memory CD8+ T cells from blood. Stated subset: effector memory, CD45RA- CD27-. The receptors come from a human donor in good health.

Ten or more counts support this clonotype. J is TRBJ2-3 and V is TRBV6-5; 7 positions agree with TRBD2. The germline CDR1 and CDR2 sequences are MNHEY and SVGAGI. V lost 7 bases and J lost 2; bases outside the gene matches: 9. The CDR3 loop spans 15 amino acids. For the CDR3, the DNA is TGTGCCAGCACCCGGTCTAGCGGACCCACAGATACGCAGTATTTT. Its protein product is CASTRSSGPTDTQYF.

The V gene is TRBV7-9, the J gene TRBJ2-7; 14 nucleotides align to TRBD2. The germline V gene has CDR1 SEHNR and CDR2 FQNEAQ (reference sequence). With V trimmed by 3 bases and J by 4 bases, 5 bases remained unmatched. This CDR3 is 16 amino acids long. The CDR3 nucleotides read TGTGCCAGCAGCTTCTCCGGGACTAGCGGGAGTTACGAGCAGTACTTC. It translates to CASSFSGTSGSYEQYF.

The V and J genes are TRBV29-1 and TRBJ1-5; perhaps TRBD1 as D (6 bases). Germline lookup yields CDR1 SQVTM and CDR2 ANQGSEA. V was shortened by 7 bases and J by 2 bases, with 15 bases between the two germline ends. CDR3 length: 14 residues. In nucleotides, the CDR3 is TGCAGCGCAAACACAGGGTCGGGCAATCAGCCCCAGCATTTT. Encoded protein: CSANTGSGNQPQHF.

This clonotype is categorized as medium-sized. The chain has TRBV28 and TRBJ2-5, with TRBD2 matching 9 bases. V shed 3 bases and J 5 bases; nucleotides not matched to a gene: 10. There are 16 residues in the CDR3. Germline values: CDR1 MDHEN, CDR2 SYDVKM. The CDR3 region is CASSFEPSGNGETQYF. The CDR3 DNA reads as TGTGCCAGCAGTTTCGAGCCTAGCGGGAATGGGGAGACCCAGTACTTC.

This clonotype has a count of ten or more. V usage is TRBV12-3 or TRBV12-4 and J usage is TRBJ2-5, with 9 bases aligning to TRBD2. The CDR3 length is 17 residues. Trimming removed 3 bases from V and 1 base from J; junction bases left unmatched: 9. CDR3 loop: CASSFNLRLAVQETQYF. The DNA of the CDR3 is TGTGCCAGCAGTTTTAATCTTCGACTAGCGGTCCAAGAGACCCAGTACTTC.

By proportion, this clonotype is medium-sized. The rearrangement uses TRBV10-3 and TRBJ2-3; 8 nucleotides agree with TRBD1. The ends lost 3 bases at V and 1 base at J; junction bases unmatched: 6. Germline values: CDR1 ENHRY, CDR2 SYGVKD. The length of the CDR3 is 16 residues. The chain's CDR3 is CAISDIPGQGTDTQYF. For the CDR3, the DNA is TGTGCCATCAGTGATATTCCGGGACAGGGCACAGATACGCAGTATTTT.

The chain employs TRBV7-9 and TRBJ1-2, with 10 nucleotides matching TRBD1. V lost 5 bases, J lost 7 bases, and 7 bases stayed unmatched. CDR1 is SEHNR, CDR2 FQNEAQ, per germline (reference sequence). This CDR3 has 14 residues. Here the CDR3 reads CASSIGQGVFGYTF. DNA of the CDR3: TGTGCCAGCAGCATCGGACAGGGGGTTTTTGGCTACACCTTC.

This clonotype was seen ten or more times. V gene TRBV6-2 or TRBV6-3 combines with J gene TRBJ2-1; 13 bases match TRBD2. V shed 11 bases and J 6 bases; nucleotides not matched to a gene: 4. Looked up from germline, CDR1 is MNHEY and CDR2 is SVGEGT. There are 13 residues in the CDR3. CDR3 protein: CASGLAGANEQFF. The DNA of the CDR3 is TGTGCCTCCGGACTAGCGGGAGCCAATGAGCAGTTCTTC.

This clonotype occurred a few times. The gene calls are TRBV5-4 and TRBJ1-6, with 8 positions matching TRBD1. Losses at the gene ends were 2 bases for V and 10 bases for J; bases not matched to a gene: 5. From germline, CDR1 is SGHNT and CDR2 YYREEE (reference sequence). CDR3 length: 14 residues. CDR3 bases: TGTGCCAGCAGCTTTGGACAGGGTCAATCACCCCTCCACTTT. Protein product: CASSFGQGQSPLHF. Supplemented by reference TRBV5-4 and TRBJ1-6, the full variable domain reads ETGVTQSPTHLIKTRGQQVTLRCSSQSGHNTVSWYQQALGQGPQFIFQYYREEENGRGNFPPRFSGLQFPNYSSELNVNALELDDSALYLCASSFGQGQSPLHFGNGTRLTVT.

By sample share, this clonotype is large. The chain combines TRBV21-1 with TRBJ1-5; the table's D call TRBD1 went unverified against the DNA. TRBV21-1 is designated a pseudogene. There are 12 residues in the CDR3. CDR3 amino acids: CASRKGNQPQHF. The CDR3 bases are TGTGCCAGCCGGAAGGGGAATCAGCCCCAGCATTTT.

This clonotype was observed a few times. This chain joins TRBV30 and TRBJ2-3; 12 bases fit TRBD2. V lost 1 base, J lost 4 bases, and 0 bases stayed unmatched. Germline loops: CDR1 GTSNPN, CDR2 SVGIG (reference sequence). The CDR3 is made up of 14 amino acids. CDR3 DNA: TGTGCCTGGAGTGGACTAGCGGGAGCAGATACGCAGTATTTT. Protein sequence: CAWSGLAGADTQYF.

This clonotype was recorded at least ten times. The CDR3 reads CATSDVQGTSTDTQYF. The CDR3 DNA reads as TGTGCCACCAGTGATGTGCAGGGGACTAGCACAGATACGCAGTATTTT. The chain has TRBV24-1 and TRBJ2-3; either TRBD1 or TRBD2 may fit D (6 bases each). Germline CDR1 and CDR2: KGHDR and SFDVKD. CDR3 length equals 16 residues. Trimming took off 3 bases at V and 0 bases at J, with 12 bases between the two ends.

This clonotype has at least ten counts. The rearrangement joins TRBV7-2 to TRBJ1-1; TRBD1 is a possible D gene (5 bases). The CDR3 is 13 residues long. Trimming left V 5 bases short and J 4 bases short, with 11 bases between. In germline, CDR1 is SGHTA, CDR2 FQGNSA. CDR3 DNA sequence: TGTGCCAGCAGCCTTGGGGCGGTCACTGAAGCTTTCTTT. Translating gives CASSLGAVTEAFF.

There are many counts of this clonotype. The J gene is TRBJ2-5, the V gene TRBV28, with 10 bases identical to TRBD2. CDR1 and CDR2 (germline): MDHEN, SYDVKM. This CDR3 is built from 14 residues. The trim removed 10 bases at V and 0 bases at J, leaving 5 bases unmatched. This chain's CDR3 is CAIEREGDQETQYF. As DNA, the CDR3 is TGTGCCATCGAGCGGGAGGGTGACCAAGAGACCCAGTACTTC.

This clonotype was detected ten times or more. CDR3 nucleotide sequence: TGTGCCAGCAACACCGGAGGGCTTAGCATAACAGATACGCAGTATTTT. Translating gives CASNTGGLSITDTQYF. The chain recombines TRBV9 with TRBJ2-3; possibly TRBD2 for D (6 bases). The V and J ends lost 6 bases and 3 bases respectively, with 20 bases between them. The length of the CDR3 is 16 residues. Per the germline V gene, CDR1 is SGDLS and CDR2 is YYNGEE.

The genes are TRBV20-1 and TRBJ2-4; possibly TRBD2 for D (6 bases). V lost 3 bases to trimming and J lost 13 bases, with 10 bases between them. CDR3 length equals 10 residues. The germline gives CDR1 DFQATT, CDR2 SNEGSKA (reference sequence). The CDR3 spells CSASSGRQYF. CDR3 bases: TGCAGTGCTAGTTCAGGGAGGCAGTACTTC.

This clonotype came up many times. The gene calls are TRBV7-9 and TRBJ2-5, with TRBD2 as a possible D gene (6 bases). Trimming removed 6 bases from V and 7 bases from J, with 12 bases in between. There are 12 residues in the CDR3. Germline assignment: CDR1 SEHNR and CDR2 FQNEAQ (reference sequence). CDR3 amino acids: CASRGERVTQYF. The CDR3 DNA sequence: TGTGCCAGCAGGGGTGAGCGGGTGACCCAGTACTTC.

J is TRBJ2-7 and V is TRBV28; the match to TRBD2 covers 8 bases. Germline loops: CDR1 MDHEN, CDR2 SYDVKM. The length of the CDR3 is 14 residues. V lost 6 bases to trimming and J lost 7 bases; unmatched junction nucleotides: 11. The CDR3 sequence: CASSPRGGRSEQYF. CDR3 sequence (DNA): TGTGCCAGCAGCCCCCGGGGGGGGCGGTCAGAGCAGTACTTC.

This clonotype occurred a few times. J is TRBJ2-7 and V is TRBV2; D ambiguous. The germline V and J ends were trimmed by 4 bases and 1 base, with 17 bases remaining between them. The CDR3 has 16 amino acids. CDR1 is SNHLY and CDR2 is FYNNEI in the germline V gene. CDR3 nucleotide sequence: TGTGCCAGCAGTGTTGGTCTGGGTGGAGTATCCTACGAGCAGTACTTC. Translating it yields CASSVGLGGVSYEQYF. Variable domain in full (rest from reference TRBV2 and TRBJ2-7): EPEVTQTPSHQVTQMGQEVILRCVPISNHLYFYWYRQILGQKVEFLVSFYNNEISEKSEIFDDQFSVERPDGSNFTLKIRSTKLEDSAMYFCASSVGLGGVSYEQYFGPGTRLTVT.

This clonotype was found many times. Here the CDR3 reads CASSHGTGSSPLHF. Here the CDR3 DNA reads TGCGCCAGCAGTCACGGGACAGGCAGTTCACCCCTCCACTTT. V usage is TRBV5-1 and J usage is TRBJ1-6, with 8 positions matching TRBD1. This CDR3 contains 14 residues. Losses at the gene ends were 5 bases for V and 9 bases for J; bases not matched to a gene: 7. CDR1 is SGHRS and CDR2 is YFSETQ in the germline V gene.

This clonotype showed up many times. This sequence joins TRBV4-2 and TRBJ2-7; 7 nucleotides match TRBD1. The CDR3 spans 15 residues. The germline gives CDR1 LGHNA, CDR2 YNFKEQ. Trimming removed 4 bases from V and 6 bases from J; junction bases left unmatched: 12. DNA of the CDR3: TGTGCCAGCAGCCCCTCTTGGACAGGTTCGGTCGAGCAGTACTTC. It is translated as CASSPSWTGSVEQYF.